Described below is a single TCR beta chain sequence and its context. The antigen remains unidentified. The data were taken from a study of human T cells and chemical hapten exposure. At the level of the study: The use of 2% DPC on around 2 cm by around 2 cm of upper inner arm skin constituted sensitization. Findings and caveats of the study: Large CDR3 similarity clusters arose significantly more often from expanded TCRs than from controls.

Time point defined: pre-sensitization, week 0. Treatment described: therapeutic diphenylcyclopropenone sensitization with weekly scalp DPC. In the original processing: From around 20,000 to 690,000 TCRs were found per sample, with a median of around 100,000. Each CDR3 protein is one row after TCRdb ran MiXCR on the RACE reads. TCRdb, not the original authors, processed these V and J calls. This table has about 68,000 distinct CDR3 sequences, approximately 11% appearing once. The germline V gene encodes CDR1 LNHDA and CDR2 SQIVND (reference sequence). The CDR3 consists of 16 residues. The germline V and J ends were trimmed by 4 bases and 4 bases, with 14 bases remaining between them.

J is TRBJ2-6 and V is TRBV19; tentative D call: TRBD1 (5 bases). Sample: whole blood, taken in connection with sensitization to the hapten diphenylcyclopropenone (DPC). The TCR comes from a woman between 45 and 65 years old with alopecia areata. Some clones in this sample may be carry-over from other donors' samples. CDR3 DNA sequence: TGTGCCAGTAGTAGTAAGACAGCCGAAGGGGCCAACGTCCTGACTTTC. It yields the protein CASSSKTAEGANVLTF.